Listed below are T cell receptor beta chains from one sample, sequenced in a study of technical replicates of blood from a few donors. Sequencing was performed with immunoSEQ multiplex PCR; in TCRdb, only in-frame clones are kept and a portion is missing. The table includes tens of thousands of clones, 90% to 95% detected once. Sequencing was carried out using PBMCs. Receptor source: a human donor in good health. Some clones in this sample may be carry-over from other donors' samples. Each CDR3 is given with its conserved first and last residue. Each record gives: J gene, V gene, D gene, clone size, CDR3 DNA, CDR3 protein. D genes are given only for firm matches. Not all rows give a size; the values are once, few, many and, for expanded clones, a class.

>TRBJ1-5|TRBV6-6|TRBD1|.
TGTGCCAGCAGCCGACAGGGGGGAAGCAATCAGCCCCAGCATTTT
CASSRQGGSNQPQHF
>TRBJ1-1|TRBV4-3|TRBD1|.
TGCGCCAGCAGCCTGACAGGGGGCACTGAAGCTTTCTTT
CASSLTGGTEAFF
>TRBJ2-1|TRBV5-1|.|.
TGCGCCAGCAGCTTGGCCGCCGGCACAGTCAATGAGCAGTTCTTC
CASSLAAGTVNEQFF
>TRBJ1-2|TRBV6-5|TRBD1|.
TGTGCCAGCAGTTACTCTGGGACAGGGATGTCCTATGGCTACACCTTC
CASSYSGTGMSYGYTF
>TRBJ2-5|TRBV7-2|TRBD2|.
TGTGCCAGCAGCTCTTATAGCGGGGGGGCAGAGACCCAGTACTTC
CASSSYSGGAETQYF
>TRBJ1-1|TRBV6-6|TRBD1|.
TGTGCCAGCAGTAATCTTCGGGGGACAGGAGGCACTGAAGCTTTCTTT
CASSNLRGTGGTEAFF
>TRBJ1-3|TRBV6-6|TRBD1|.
TGTGCCAGCAGTTACTCCCGGGACAGGGACCACACCATATATTTT
CASSYSRDRDHTIYF
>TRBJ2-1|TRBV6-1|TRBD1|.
TGTGCCAGCAGTGAAGGACAGGGGGGATACAATGAGCAGTTCTTC
CASSEGQGGYNEQFF
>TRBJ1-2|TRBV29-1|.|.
TGCAGCGTTGAAGGGGGCGGTGGCTACACCTTC
CSVEGGGGYTF
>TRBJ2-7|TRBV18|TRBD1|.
TGTGCCAGCTCGGGGAACAGGGGGCAAGGGTACGAGCAGTACTTC
CASSGNRGQGYEQYF
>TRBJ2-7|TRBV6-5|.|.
TGTGCCAGCACCCCCTCGGCAGGGGGGAACGAGCAGTACTTC
CASTPSAGGNEQYF
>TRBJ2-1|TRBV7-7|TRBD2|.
TGTGCCAGCAGCGCCATCCAGACTAGCCAAGAGCAGTTCTTC
CASSAIQTSQEQFF
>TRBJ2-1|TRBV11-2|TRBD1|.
TGTGCCAGCAGCCCGAACAGGGGGCCCTCCAATGAGCAGTTCTTC
CASSPNRGPSNEQFF
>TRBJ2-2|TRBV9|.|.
TGTGCCAGCAGCAACAGGGAGACCGGGGAGCTGTTTTTT
CASSNRETGELFF
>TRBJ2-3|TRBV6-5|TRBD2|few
TGTGCCAGCAGCCGGACTAGCGGAAGCACAGATACGCAGTATTTT
CASSRTSGSTDTQYF
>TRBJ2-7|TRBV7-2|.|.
TGTGCCAGCAGCTCCGAAGGGAGTGGATACGAGCAGTACTTC
CASSSEGSGYEQYF
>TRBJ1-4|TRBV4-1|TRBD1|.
TGCGCCAGCACCCAACAGGGGGCTAATGAAAAACTGTTTTTT
CASTQQGANEKLFF
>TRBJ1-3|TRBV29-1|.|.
TGCAGCGTTGGCGGGGATCGAAACACCATATATTTT
CSVGGDRNTIYF
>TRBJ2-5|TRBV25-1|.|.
TGTGCCAGCTCCAGAGTGGGGGACTTCCTCCAAGAGACCCAGTACTTC
CASSRVGDFLQETQYF
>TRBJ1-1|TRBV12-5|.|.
TGTGCTAGTGGCTTCGGATTCGGGGCTTTCTTT
CASGFGFGAFF
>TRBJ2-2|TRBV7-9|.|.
TGTGCCAGCAGTGGACTACCGGGGACCGGGGAGCTGTTTTTT
CASSGLPGTGELFF
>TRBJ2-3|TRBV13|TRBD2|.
TGTGCCAGCAGCTTAGAGGGACTAGCGGGGACAGATACGCAGTATTTT
CASSLEGLAGTDTQYF
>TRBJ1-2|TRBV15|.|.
TGTGCCACCAGCAGAGACGCGAAATCGAACTATGGCTACACCTTC
CATSRDAKSNYGYTF
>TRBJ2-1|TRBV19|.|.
TGTGCCAGTAGCCGCAGGGGCCCCGTTAATGAGCAGTTCTTC
CASSRRGPVNEQFF
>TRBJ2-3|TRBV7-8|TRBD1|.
TGTGCCAGCAACGCCCGAGGGCAGGGGGTACATACGCAGTATTTT
CASNARGQGVHTQYF
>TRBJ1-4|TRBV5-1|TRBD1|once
TGCGCCAGCAGCTTGGCCGGAGGGGGCGAAAAACTGTTTTTT
CASSLAGGGEKLFF
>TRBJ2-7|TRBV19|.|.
TGTGCCAGTAGTTTAGACAGGTATTCAACGTCGGAGCAGTACTTC
CASSLDRYSTSEQYF
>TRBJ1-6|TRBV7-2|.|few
TGTGCCAGCAGCTCCACACAGTTTAATTCACCCCTCCACTTT
CASSSTQFNSPLHF
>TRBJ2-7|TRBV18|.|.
TGTGCCAGCTCACCAGTGCGCCTGAGGGAGTCCTACGAGCAGTACTTC
CASSPVRLRESYEQYF
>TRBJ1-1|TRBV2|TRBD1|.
TGTGCCAGCAGGGTGACAGGGGGGAACACTGAAGCTTTCTTT
CASRVTGGNTEAFF
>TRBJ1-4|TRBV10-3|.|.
TGTGCCATCAGTGATGGAGGGGATGAAAAACTGTTTTTT
CAISDGGDEKLFF
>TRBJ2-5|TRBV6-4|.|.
TGTGCCAGCAGTGACTCTCGGCGGATCCAAGAGACCCAGTACTTC
CASSDSRRIQETQYF
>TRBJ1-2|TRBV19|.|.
TGTGCCAGTAGTATAGGCCAGACTAACTATGGCTACACCTTC
CASSIGQTNYGYTF
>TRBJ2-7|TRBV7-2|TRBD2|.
TGTGCCAGCAGGGGGCGGGGGGACTACGAGCAGTACTTC
CASRGRGDYEQYF
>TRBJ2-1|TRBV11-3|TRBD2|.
TGTGCCAGCAGCTTAGGGCTAGCGGGAGCCCAGTTCTTC
CASSLGLAGAQFF
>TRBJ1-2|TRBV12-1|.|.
TGTGCCAGCAGCTTTGCGCTATCGGGAGGGGGAGGCTACACCTTC
CASSFALSGGGGYTF
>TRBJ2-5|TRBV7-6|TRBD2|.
TGTGCCAGCAGCCTCCAATGGGGACTAGCGGGGTTAGGACAAGAGACCCAGTACTTC
CASSLQWGLAGLGQETQYF
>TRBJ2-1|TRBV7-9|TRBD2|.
TGTGCCAGCAGCTTGAGCGGCGGGGGATCATCCAATGAGCAGTTCTTC
CASSLSGGGSSNEQFF
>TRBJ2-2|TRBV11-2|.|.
TGTGCCAGCAGCTTACTGGGGAAGGGGACCGGGGAGCTGTTTTTT
CASSLLGKGTGELFF
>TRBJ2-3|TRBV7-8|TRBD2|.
TGTGCCAGCAGCCCTCTAGCGGGGTCCACAGATACGCAGTATTTT
CASSPLAGSTDTQYF
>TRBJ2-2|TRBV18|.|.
TGTGCCAGCTCACCACTGGAAGGGGGCACCGGGGAGCTGTTTTTT
CASSPLEGGTGELFF
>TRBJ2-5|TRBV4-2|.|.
TGTGCCAGCAGTCGAGGTCGTGTCAGGGGTCAAGAGACCCAGTACTTC
CASSRGRVRGQETQYF
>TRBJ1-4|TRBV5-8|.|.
TGTGCCAGCAGCTCGCGGGGGATTGTAAAACTGTTTTTT
CASSSRGIVKLFF
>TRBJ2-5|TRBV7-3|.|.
TGTGCCAGCAGCCTGGGGGGGCATAGGCAAGAGACCCAGTACTTC
CASSLGGHRQETQYF
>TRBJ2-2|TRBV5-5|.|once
TGTGCCAGCACACAGGGTGGGAGGGCCGGCGGGGAGCTGTTTTTT
CASTQGGRAGGELFF
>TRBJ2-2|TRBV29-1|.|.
TGCAGCGTTGAAGGGCTGACTAAAGGGGAGCTGTTTTTT
CSVEGLTKGELFF
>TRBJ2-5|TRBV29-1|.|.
TGCAGCGTGGGGGGTTTATGGGCCCAAGAGACCCAGTACTTC
CSVGGLWAQETQYF